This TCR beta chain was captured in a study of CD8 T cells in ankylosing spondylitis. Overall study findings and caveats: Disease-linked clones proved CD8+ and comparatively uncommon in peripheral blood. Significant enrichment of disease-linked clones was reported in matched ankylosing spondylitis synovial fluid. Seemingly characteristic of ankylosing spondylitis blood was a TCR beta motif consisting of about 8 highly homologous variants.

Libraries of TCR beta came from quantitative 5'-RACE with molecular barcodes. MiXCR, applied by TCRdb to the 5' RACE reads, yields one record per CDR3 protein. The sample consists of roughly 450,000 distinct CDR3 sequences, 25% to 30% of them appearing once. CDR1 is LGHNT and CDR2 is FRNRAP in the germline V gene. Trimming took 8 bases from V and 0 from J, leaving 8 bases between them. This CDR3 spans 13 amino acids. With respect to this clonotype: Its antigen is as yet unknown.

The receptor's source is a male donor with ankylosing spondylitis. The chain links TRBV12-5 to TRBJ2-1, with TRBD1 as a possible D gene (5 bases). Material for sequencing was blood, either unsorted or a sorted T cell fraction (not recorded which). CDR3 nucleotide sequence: TGTGCTAGTAGGCAGGGCTCCTACAATGAGCAGTTCTTC. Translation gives CASRQGSYNEQFF.